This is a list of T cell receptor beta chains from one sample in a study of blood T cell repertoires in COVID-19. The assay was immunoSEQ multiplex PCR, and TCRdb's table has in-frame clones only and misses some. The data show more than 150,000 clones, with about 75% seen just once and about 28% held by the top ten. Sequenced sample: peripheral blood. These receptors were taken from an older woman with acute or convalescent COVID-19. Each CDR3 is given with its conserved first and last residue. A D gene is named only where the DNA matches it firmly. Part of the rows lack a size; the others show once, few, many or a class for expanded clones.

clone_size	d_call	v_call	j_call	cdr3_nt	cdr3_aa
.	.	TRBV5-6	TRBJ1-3	TGTGCCAGCAGCTCGGGACACTACATCTCGGGAAACACCATATATTTT	CASSSGHYISGNTIYF
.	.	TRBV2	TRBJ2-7	TGTGCCAGCAGTGACGGGTTATCCTACGAGCAGTACTTC	CASSDGLSYEQYF
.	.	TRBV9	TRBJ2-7	TGTGCCAGCAGCGTAGGTCTTTCCCCGGGATCCTACGAGCAGTACTTC	CASSVGLSPGSYEQYF
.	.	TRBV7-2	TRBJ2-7	TGTGCCAGCGCGGTCATTGGCTCCTACGAGCAGTACTTC	CASAVIGSYEQYF
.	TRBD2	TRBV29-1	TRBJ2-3	TGCAGCGTGCTTTTAGCGGGAGGATCCACAGATACGCAGTATTTT	CSVLLAGGSTDTQYF
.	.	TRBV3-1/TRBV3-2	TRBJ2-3	TGTGCCAGCAGCCAAGTGACTAGGAGGGGCACAGATACGCAGTATTTT	CASSQVTRRGTDTQYF
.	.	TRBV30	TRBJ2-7	TGTGCCTGGAGTAGGGGGAGGGCCCCCGAGCAGTACTTC	CAWSRGRAPEQYF
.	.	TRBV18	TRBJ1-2	TGTGCCAGCTCACCACCGGAGGGGACTGGCTACACCTTC	CASSPPEGTGYTF
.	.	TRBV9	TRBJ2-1	TGTGCCAGCAGCCCCGCCGCGGGGTTTGAGCAGTTCTTC	CASSPAAGFEQFF
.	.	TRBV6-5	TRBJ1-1	TGTGCCAGCTCCCGAAAGGGTACAGGGACCATAGAAGCTTTCTTT	CASSRKGTGTIEAFF
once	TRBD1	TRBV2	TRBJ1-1	TGTGCCAGCAGCGGGACAGGGATTACTGAAGCTTTCTTT	CASSGTGITEAFF
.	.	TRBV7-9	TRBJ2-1	TGTGCCAGCAGCTTACTCCTAGATCAGCAGTTCTTC	CASSLLLDQQFF
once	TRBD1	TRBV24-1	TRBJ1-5	TGTGCCACCAGTGATCCCGGACAGGATAGCAATCAGCCCCAGCATTTT	CATSDPGQDSNQPQHF
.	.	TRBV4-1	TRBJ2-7	TGCGCCAGCAGCCAAGATCAAGGGCGGGGTGTGCGGCACGAGCAGTACTTC	CASSQDQGRGVRHEQYF
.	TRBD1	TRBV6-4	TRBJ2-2	TGTGCCAGCAGCGCCTTGACAGGGGCCACCGGGGAGCTGTTTTTT	CASSALTGATGELFF
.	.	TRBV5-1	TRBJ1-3	TGCGCCAGCAGCTTGGGGGGAAACAGGGCCGGAAACACCATATATTTT	CASSLGGNRAGNTIYF
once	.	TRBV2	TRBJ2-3	TGTGCCAGCAGTGAAGCGAGGGCAGACACAGATACGCAGTATTTT	CASSEARADTDTQYF
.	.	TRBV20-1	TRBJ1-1	TGCAGTGCTAGTTCTCAGGGCGGCACTGAAGCTTTCTTT	CSASSQGGTEAFF
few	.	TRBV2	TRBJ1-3	TGTGCCAGCAGTGAAAGACAGATAAGCTCTGGAAACACCATATATTTT	CASSERQISSGNTIYF
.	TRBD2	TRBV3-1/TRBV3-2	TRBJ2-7	TGTGCCAGCAGCCTAGGACTAGCGAAACAGGGCGAGCAGTACTTC	CASSLGLAKQGEQYF